Listed here are 2 T cell receptor beta chains from one sample, sequenced in a study of T cells in women clearing cervical HPV infection. Assay: immunoSEQ multiplex PCR; the TCRdb copy retains only in-frame clones and omits some. The sample has some 40,000 clones; the top ten hold less than 6%. The sequenced sample was blood buffy coat. The receptors derive from a woman between 18 and 70 years old with a cervical HPV16 infection that either progressed to CIN3+ or cleared (not recorded which).

In regard to this clone: The read ends 3 residues before the CDR3 terminus; that terminus is restored from the germline J gene. The genes are TRBV16 and TRBJ2-3; no definite D call. The CDR3 is 14 residues long. With 0 bases removed from V and 2 bases from J, the gap between germline ends came to 6 bases. CDR1 and CDR2 from the germline V gene are KGHSY and FQNENV. Partial CDR3 DNA: TGTGCCAGCAGCCAATCAAGGTCCACAGATACG. This encodes CASSQSRSTDT. The complete CDR3 sequence is CASSQSRSTDTQYF.

Details on this clone: The read comes to an end 3 residues before the CDR3 does, leaving the germline J gene to fill in the end. The rearrangement uses TRBV5-4 and TRBJ1-2; the match to TRBD1 covers 10 bases. J was trimmed by 0 bases and V by 3 bases; bases with no gene match: 5. The CDR3 runs to 16 residues. Per the germline V gene, CDR1 is SGHNT and CDR2 is YYREEE (reference sequence). The sequenced part of the CDR3 DNA is TGTGCCAGCAGCTCGACAGGGGGCACAACTAACTATGGC. It codes for CASSSTGGTTNYG. The CDR3 as a whole reads CASSSTGGTTNYGYTF.